The entry below describes one T cell receptor beta chain. Its antigen is undetermined. This entry comes from a study of cytomegalovirus exposure and HLA in healthy donors. It was with 60 Vbeta and 13 Jbeta primers that the PCR ran. Using immunoSEQ multiplex PCR, the repertoire was profiled, and TCRdb retains in-frame clones only, with some absent. The sample totals about 200,000 clones; its top ten clones hold around 1.1%. The donors were healthy bone marrow donors. Germline assignment: CDR1 MGHRA and CDR2 YSYEKL. The CDR3 spans 17 residues. J gave up 3 bases and V 0 bases, and 7 bases lay outside the gene matches. Study-level findings and limits: Presence/absence analyses assumed roughly uniform sequencing depth across donors, which may not hold. There were a few CMV-associated chains whose specificity for CMV antigens was confirmed in vitro. Reported performance of the classifier showed diagnosis of cytomegalovirus status with high specificity and sensitivity.

Sequenced material: PBMCs. This receptor was obtained from a girl aged 2 to 9 in good health and CMV-seropositive. The gene calls are TRBV4-1 and TRBJ2-3; TRBD2 agrees at 9 bases. The CDR3 loop reads CASSQEGRGGITDTQYF. In DNA, the CDR3 is TGCGCCAGCAGCCAAGAAGGGCGGGGGGGTATTACAGATACGCAGTATTTT.